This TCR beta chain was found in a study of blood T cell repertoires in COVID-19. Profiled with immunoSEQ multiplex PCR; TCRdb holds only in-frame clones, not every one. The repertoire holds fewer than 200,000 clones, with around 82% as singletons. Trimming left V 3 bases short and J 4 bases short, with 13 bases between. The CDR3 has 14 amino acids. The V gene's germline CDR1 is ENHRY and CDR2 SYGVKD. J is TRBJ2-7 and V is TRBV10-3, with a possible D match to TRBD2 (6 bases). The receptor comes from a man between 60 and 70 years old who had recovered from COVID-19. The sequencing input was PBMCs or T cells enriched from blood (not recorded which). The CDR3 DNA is TGTGCCATCAGTGATGGAGCGGGTGTTTACGAGCAGTACTTC. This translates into CAISDGAGVYEQYF.